One sample yielded the 17 T cell receptor beta chains listed below, sequenced in a study of blood T cell repertoires in COVID-19. TCRdb keeps only in-frame clones here, not all; method: immunoSEQ multiplex PCR. The table includes more than 55,000 clones, 70% to 75% detected once. The sequencing input was peripheral blood. The receptors come from a woman aged 70-85 years with acute or convalescent COVID-19.

V usage is TRBV5-1 and J usage is TRBJ1-4, with D tentatively TRBD1 (6 bases). The CDR3 is made up of 17 amino acids. The germline V and J ends were trimmed by 2 bases and 2 bases, with 16 bases remaining between them. Germline loops: CDR1 SGHRS, CDR2 YFSETQ. Here the CDR3 DNA reads TGCGCCAGCAGCTTAGGACAGAGCATTGGGACTAATGAAAAACTGTTTTTT. Translated, it gives CASSLGQSIGTNEKLFF.

The rearrangement joins TRBV2 to TRBJ1-6; TRBD1 matches 7 bases. CDR3 length: 14 residues. Losses at the gene ends were 8 bases for V and 7 bases for J; bases not matched to a gene: 8. Germline values: CDR1 SNHLY, CDR2 FYNNEI. The CDR3 is CASLQGLRNSPLHF. CDR3 bases: TGTGCCAGCCTACAGGGGCTAAGGAATTCACCCCTCCACTTT.

The chain combines TRBV29-1 with TRBJ2-1, with D possibly TRBD2 on 5 matching bases. CDR1 is SQVTM, CDR2 ANQGSEA, per germline. The CDR3 totals 13 residues. Trimming took off 6 bases at V and 7 bases at J, with 16 bases between the two ends. The CDR3, as DNA: TGCAGCGTACTTCATCGGGGATGGAATGAGCAGTTCTTC. Encoded protein: CSVLHRGWNEQFF.

This sequence joins TRBV24-1 and TRBJ2-3; D ambiguous. This CDR3 contains 13 residues. Germline V CDR1 and CDR2: KGHDR, SFDVKD. V was shortened by 4 bases and J by 5 bases, with 9 bases between the two germline ends. CDR3 in DNA: TGTGCCACCAGTGAGCCGGGTAGAGATACGCAGTATTTT. It yields the protein CATSEPGRDTQYF.

V and J are TRBV7-6 and TRBJ2-7, with TRBD2 as a possible D gene (7 bases). The CDR3 is 17 residues long. Germline V gives CDR1 SGHVS, CDR2 FNYEAQ. With 1 base removed from V and 7 bases from J, the gap between germline ends came to 23 bases. CDR3 sequence (DNA): TGTGCCAGCAGCTTAGAGGGGGGGCGGGCGGAGTCCTCGGAGCAGTACTTC. As protein: CASSLEGGRAESSEQYF.

J is TRBJ1-1 and V is TRBV5-1; D is unclear. The CDR3 is made up of 14 amino acids. Germline V gene lookup returns CDR1 SGHRS and CDR2 YFSETQ. V was trimmed by 0 bases and J by 10 bases, leaving 16 bases between them. The CDR3 loop is CASSLDAGGGPAFF. The DNA of the CDR3 is TGCGCCAGCAGCTTGGATGCTGGCGGCGGGCCAGCTTTCTTT.

The chain couples TRBV5-1 to TRBJ2-1; TRBD1 matches at 8 bases. Germline trimming cut 0 bases from V and 5 bases from J; bases unmatched to any gene: 7. CDR1 and CDR2 (germline): SGHRS, YFSETQ. The CDR3 is made up of 16 amino acids. The CDR3 protein is CASSLAFGQGDNEQFF. The CDR3 coding sequence is TGCGCCAGCAGCTTGGCCTTCGGACAGGGCGACAATGAGCAGTTCTTC.

The chain carries TRBV12-5 and TRBJ1-1, with 8 bases fitting TRBD1. Trimming took 4 bases from V and 0 from J; bases not matched to a gene: 10. CDR1 is LGHNT and CDR2 is FRNRAP in the germline V gene. This CDR3 spans 17 amino acids. For the CDR3, the DNA is TGTGCTAGTGGTTCGCCTCAGGGGGCTCGGATGAACACTGAAGCTTTCTTT. Protein product: CASGSPQGARMNTEAFF.

In this sample, this clone turned up a few times. This chain connects TRBV14 to TRBJ2-4; D gene ambiguous. Between the trimmed V and J ends, which lost 0 bases and 4 bases, there was a span of 13 bases. Germline V CDR1 and CDR2: SGHDN, FVKESK. The CDR3 consists of 16 residues. CDR3 sequence: CASSQDSTTRKNIQYF. Written as DNA, the CDR3 is TGTGCCAGCAGCCAAGATTCGACAACAAGGAAAAACATTCAGTACTTC.

The CDR3 sequence: CASSATTGYTEAFF. The CDR3 nucleotides read TGTGCCAGCAGCGCGACTACAGGGTACACTGAAGCTTTCTTT. This chain links TRBV5-4 with TRBJ1-1; D may be TRBD1 (6 bases). Trimming took off 4 bases at V and 3 bases at J, with 13 bases between the two ends. Germline CDR1 reads SGHNT; CDR2 reads YYREEE (reference sequence). The CDR3 loop spans 14 amino acids.

The J gene is TRBJ2-7, the V gene TRBV6-5; 11 positions match TRBD1. The V gene's germline CDR1 is MNHEY and CDR2 SVGAGI. The CDR3 has 14 amino acids. V lost 6 bases, J lost 2 bases, and 3 bases stayed unmatched. The CDR3 DNA follows: TGTGCCAGCAGACCGGGACAGGGGGCCTACGAGCAGTACTTC. It is translated as CASRPGQGAYEQYF.

This clone turned up a few times. The chain employs TRBV7-9 and TRBJ2-1; D is possibly TRBD2 (6 bases). V was pared by 2 bases and J by 6 bases, with 14 bases between. CDR1 is SEHNR, CDR2 FQNEAQ, per germline (reference sequence). This CDR3 has 15 residues. CDR3 DNA: TGTGCCAGCAGCTTAAAGCGACTAGGGGTCAATGAGCAGTTCTTC. The encoded protein is CASSLKRLGVNEQFF.

V and J are TRBV5-1 and TRBJ2-3, with TRBD2 identical over 7 bases. Trimming took 2 bases from V and 5 from J; bases not matched to a gene: 5. The CDR3 is 14 residues long. Germline CDR1 reads SGHRS; CDR2 reads YFSETQ. The CDR3 nucleotides read TGCGCCAGCAGCTTTTCTTGGGGGGGAGATACGCAGTATTTT. Translation gives CASSFSWGGDTQYF.

This clone was seen a single time. The chain carries TRBV3-1 (or the pseudogene TRBV3-2) and TRBJ2-1; maybe TRBD2 (6 bases). Germline CDR1 is LGHDT and CDR2 is YNNKEL (reference sequence). The CDR3 contains 14 residues. V was cut by 1 base and J by 8 bases, with 12 bases left in between. CDR3 loop: CASSQVAGFDEQFF. CDR3 nucleotide sequence: TGTGCCAGCAGCCAAGTCGCGGGGTTCGATGAGCAGTTCTTC.

The chain joins TRBV6-5 to TRBJ2-1; 12 bases align to TRBD2. V shed 5 bases, J shed 6 bases, and the junction held 5 bases outside the gene matches. CDR3 length equals 15 residues. Germline V gene data show CDR1 as MNHEY and CDR2 as SVGAGI. The CDR3: CASSPSGGDLNEQFF. The CDR3 DNA sequence: TGTGCCAGCAGTCCTAGCGGGGGGGACCTCAATGAGCAGTTCTTC.

The chain employs TRBV6-2 or TRBV6-3 and TRBJ2-7; TRBD1 matches 7 bases. The CDR3 contains 15 residues. In germline, CDR1 is MNHEY, CDR2 SVGEGT. V lost 0 bases and J lost 5; bases outside the gene matches: 7. CDR3 sequence reads: CASSYSTGARNEQYF. In DNA form, the CDR3 reads TGTGCCAGCAGTTACTCTACAGGGGCACGTAACGAGCAGTACTTC.

V gene TRBV5-1 combines with J gene TRBJ2-2; D possibly corresponds to TRBD1 (6 bases). The CDR3 has 15 amino acids. Trimming shortened V by 2 bases and J by 3 bases, and 11 bases separated the two germline ends. Per germline, CDR1 SGHRS and CDR2 YFSETQ. The CDR3 loop is CASSFAGVDTGELFF. CDR3 DNA: TGCGCCAGCAGCTTCGCAGGGGTTGACACCGGGGAGCTGTTTTTT.